This record looks at one T cell receptor (beta chain) sequence and its context. The antigen remains undetermined. Some clones are missing from TCRdb's copy, which holds only in-frame ones; the method was immunoSEQ multiplex PCR. This sample has about 56,000 clones, with around 93% found just once. Germline CDR1 reads MNHEY; CDR2 reads SVGAGI. J gave up 11 bases and V 6 bases, and 6 bases lay outside the gene matches. There are 13 residues in the CDR3. The data originate from a study of cytomegalovirus exposure and HLA in healthy donors. Study findings and constraints: Rarity marked most TCR sequences, yet some public TCRs occurred in many donors. In vitro work confirmed that a few CMV-associated chains recognize CMV antigens.

What was sequenced was PBMCs. This TCR came from a woman aged 18-35 years in good health and CMV-seropositive. The rearrangement links TRBV6-5 to TRBJ2-6, with 8 bases matching TRBD1. In DNA form, the CDR3 reads TGTGCCAGCAGAGGGACAGGAGGGTACGTCCTGACTTTC. It specifies CASRGTGGYVLTF.